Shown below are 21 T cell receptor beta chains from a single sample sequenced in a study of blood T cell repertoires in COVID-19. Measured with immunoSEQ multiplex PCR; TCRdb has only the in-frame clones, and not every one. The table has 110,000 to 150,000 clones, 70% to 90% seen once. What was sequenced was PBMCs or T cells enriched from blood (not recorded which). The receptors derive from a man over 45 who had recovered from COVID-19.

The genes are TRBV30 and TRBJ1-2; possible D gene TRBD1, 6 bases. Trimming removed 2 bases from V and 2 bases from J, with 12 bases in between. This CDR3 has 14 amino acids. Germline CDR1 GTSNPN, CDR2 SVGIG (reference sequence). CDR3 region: CAWSSGAPNYGYTF. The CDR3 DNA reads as TGTGCCTGGAGTTCAGGGGCACCCAACTATGGCTACACCTTC.

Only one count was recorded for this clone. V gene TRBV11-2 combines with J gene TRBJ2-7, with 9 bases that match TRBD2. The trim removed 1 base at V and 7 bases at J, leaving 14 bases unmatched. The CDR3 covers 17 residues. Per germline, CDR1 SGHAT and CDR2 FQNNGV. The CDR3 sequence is CASSLGIAGAFQGEQYV. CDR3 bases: TGTGCCAGCAGCTTAGGTATAGCGGGGGCTTTTCAAGGGGAGCAGTACGTC.

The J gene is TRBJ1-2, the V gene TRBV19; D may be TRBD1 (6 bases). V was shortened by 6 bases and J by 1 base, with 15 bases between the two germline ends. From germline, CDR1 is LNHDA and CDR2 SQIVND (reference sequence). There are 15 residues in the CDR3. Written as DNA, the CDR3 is TGTGCCAGTAGGACAGGCGACCTAGATAACTATGGCTACACCTTC. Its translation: CASRTGDLDNYGYTF.

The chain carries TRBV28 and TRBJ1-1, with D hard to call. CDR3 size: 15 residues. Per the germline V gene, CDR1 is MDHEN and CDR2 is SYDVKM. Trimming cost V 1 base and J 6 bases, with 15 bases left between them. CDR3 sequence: CASSLLAGGMAEAFF. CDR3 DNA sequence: TGTGCCAGCAGTTTATTAGCAGGAGGGATGGCTGAAGCTTTCTTT.

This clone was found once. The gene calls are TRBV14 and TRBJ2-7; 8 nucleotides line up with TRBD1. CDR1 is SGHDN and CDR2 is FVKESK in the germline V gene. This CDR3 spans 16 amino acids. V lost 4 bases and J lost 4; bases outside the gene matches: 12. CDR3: CASSRWAGTGRYEQYF. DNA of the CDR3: TGTGCCAGCAGCCGCTGGGCCGGGACAGGACGATACGAGCAGTACTTC.

The CDR3 protein is CASQTPGQGALGRNQPQHF. The CDR3 nucleotides read TGTGCCAGCCAGACCCCGGGACAGGGGGCCCTCGGTCGCAATCAGCCCCAGCATTTT. V is TRBV28 and J is TRBJ1-5; 12 nucleotides line up with TRBD1. Unmatched junction bases numbered 16, after V lost 8 bases and J lost 2 bases. Germline assignment: CDR1 MDHEN and CDR2 SYDVKM. This CDR3 has 19 residues. Full variable domain (rest looked up from reference TRBV28 and TRBJ1-5): DVKVTQSSRYLVKRTGEKVFLECVQDMDHENMFWYRQDPGLGLRLIYFSYDVKMKEKGDIPEGYSVSREKKERFSLILESASTNQTSMYLCASQTPGQGALGRNQPQHFGDGTRLSIL.

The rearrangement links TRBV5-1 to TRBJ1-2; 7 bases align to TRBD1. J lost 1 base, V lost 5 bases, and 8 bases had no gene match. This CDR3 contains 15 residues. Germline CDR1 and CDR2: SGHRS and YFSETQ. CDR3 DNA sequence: TGCGCCAGCAGAGATGGACAGGCTCTTAACTATGGCTACACCTTC. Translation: CASRDGQALNYGYTF.

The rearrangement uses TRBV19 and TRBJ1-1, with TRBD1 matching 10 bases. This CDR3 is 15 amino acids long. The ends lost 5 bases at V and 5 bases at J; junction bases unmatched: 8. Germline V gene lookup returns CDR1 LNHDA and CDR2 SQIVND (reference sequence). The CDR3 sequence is CASSFSGTGETEAFF. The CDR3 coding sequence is TGTGCCAGTAGTTTCTCCGGGACAGGGGAAACTGAAGCTTTCTTT.

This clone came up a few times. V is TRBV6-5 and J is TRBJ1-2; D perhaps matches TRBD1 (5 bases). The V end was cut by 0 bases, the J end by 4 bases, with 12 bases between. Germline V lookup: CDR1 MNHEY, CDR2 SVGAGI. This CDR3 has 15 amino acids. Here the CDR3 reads CASSYSVQVSYGYTF. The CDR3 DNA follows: TGTGCCAGCAGTTACTCGGTACAGGTTAGCTATGGCTACACCTTC.

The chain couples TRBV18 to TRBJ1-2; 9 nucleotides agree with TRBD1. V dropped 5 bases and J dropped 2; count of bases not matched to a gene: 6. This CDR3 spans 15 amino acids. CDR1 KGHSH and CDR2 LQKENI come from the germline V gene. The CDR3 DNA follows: TGTGCCAGCTCATCACGGGACAGGGAGAACTATGGCTACACCTTC. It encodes CASSSRDRENYGYTF.

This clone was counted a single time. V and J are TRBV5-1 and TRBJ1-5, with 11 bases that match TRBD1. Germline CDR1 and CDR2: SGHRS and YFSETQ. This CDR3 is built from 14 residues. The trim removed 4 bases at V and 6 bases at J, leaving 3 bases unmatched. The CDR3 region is CASSRGTGGQPQHF. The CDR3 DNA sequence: TGCGCCAGCAGCAGAGGGACAGGGGGTCAGCCCCAGCATTTT.

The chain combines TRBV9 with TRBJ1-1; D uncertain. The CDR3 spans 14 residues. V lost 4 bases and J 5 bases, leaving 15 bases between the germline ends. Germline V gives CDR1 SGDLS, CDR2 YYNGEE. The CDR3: CASSPERGWTEAFF. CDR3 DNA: TGTGCCAGCAGCCCCGAACGCGGGTGGACTGAAGCTTTCTTT.

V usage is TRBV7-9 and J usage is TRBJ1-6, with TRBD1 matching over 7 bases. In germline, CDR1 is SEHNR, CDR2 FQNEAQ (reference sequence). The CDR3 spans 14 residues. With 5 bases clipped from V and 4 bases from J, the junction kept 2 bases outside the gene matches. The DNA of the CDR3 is TGTGCCAGCAGCATACAGGGGTATAATTCACCCCTCCACTTT. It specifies CASSIQGYNSPLHF.

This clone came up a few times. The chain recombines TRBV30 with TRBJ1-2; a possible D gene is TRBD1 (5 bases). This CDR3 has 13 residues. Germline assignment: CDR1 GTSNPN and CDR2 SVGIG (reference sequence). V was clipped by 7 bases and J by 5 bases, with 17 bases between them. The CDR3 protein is CALPEGRGYGYTF. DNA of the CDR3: TGTGCCTTGCCCGAAGGGAGGGGTTATGGCTACACCTTC.

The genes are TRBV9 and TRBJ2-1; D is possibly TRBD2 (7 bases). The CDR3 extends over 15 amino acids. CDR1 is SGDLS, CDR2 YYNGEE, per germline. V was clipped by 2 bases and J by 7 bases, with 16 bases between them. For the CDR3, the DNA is TGTGCCAGCAGCGTCCAGGCGGGGGCAAGGAATGAGCAGTTCTTC. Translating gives CASSVQAGARNEQFF.

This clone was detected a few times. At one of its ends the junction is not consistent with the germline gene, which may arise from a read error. CDR3 nucleotides: TGCGCCAGCACCTTGGGACTAGCGGGAAATAATGAGCAGTTCTTC. Encoded protein: CASTLGLAGNNEQFF. The chain carries TRBV5-1 and TRBJ2-1; the match to TRBD2 covers 13 bases. This CDR3 contains 15 residues. From germline, CDR1 is SGHRS and CDR2 YFSETQ.

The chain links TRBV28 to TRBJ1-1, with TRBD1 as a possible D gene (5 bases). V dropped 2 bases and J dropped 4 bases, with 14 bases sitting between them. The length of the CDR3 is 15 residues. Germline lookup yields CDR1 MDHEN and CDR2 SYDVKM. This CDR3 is CASSLLTVDPTEAFF. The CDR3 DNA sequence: TGTGCCAGCAGTTTACTGACAGTCGACCCCACTGAAGCTTTCTTT.

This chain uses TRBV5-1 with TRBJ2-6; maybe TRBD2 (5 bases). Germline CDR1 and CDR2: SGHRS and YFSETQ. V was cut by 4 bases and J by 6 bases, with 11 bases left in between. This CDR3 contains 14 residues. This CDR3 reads CASSEEASANVLTF. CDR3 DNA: TGCGCCAGCAGCGAGGAGGCCTCGGCCAACGTCCTGACTTTC.

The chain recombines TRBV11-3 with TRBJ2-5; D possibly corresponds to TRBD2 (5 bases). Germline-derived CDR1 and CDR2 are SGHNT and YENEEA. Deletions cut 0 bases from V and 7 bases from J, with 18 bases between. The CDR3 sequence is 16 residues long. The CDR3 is CASSLDVAGTAGTQYF. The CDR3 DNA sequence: TGTGCCAGCAGCTTAGACGTCGCCGGAACGGCGGGGACCCAGTACTTC.

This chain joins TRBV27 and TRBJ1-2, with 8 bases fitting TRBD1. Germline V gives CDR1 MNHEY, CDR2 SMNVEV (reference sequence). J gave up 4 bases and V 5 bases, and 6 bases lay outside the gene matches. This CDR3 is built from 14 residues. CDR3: CASSIGQGSYGYTF. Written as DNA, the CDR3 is TGTGCCAGCAGTATTGGACAGGGTTCCTATGGCTACACCTTC.

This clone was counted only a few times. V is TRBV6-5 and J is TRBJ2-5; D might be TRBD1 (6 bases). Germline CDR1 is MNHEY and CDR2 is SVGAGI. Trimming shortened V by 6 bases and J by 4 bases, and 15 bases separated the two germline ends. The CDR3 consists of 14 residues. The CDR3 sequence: CASSQNTGLETQYF. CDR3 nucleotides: TGTGCCAGCAGCCAAAACACAGGGTTAGAGACCCAGTACTTC.